This record looks at one T cell receptor beta chain sequence and its context. The target antigen is unknown. V was pared by 5 bases and J by 7 bases, with 17 bases between. The CDR3 consists of 14 residues. The V gene's germline CDR1 is SGHVS and CDR2 FQNEAQ. TCRdb used MiXCR to reprocess the reads, holding one entry per CDR3 protein. This table holds 60,000 or so distinct CDR3 sequences, around 20% found once. This record belongs to a study of lung T cells in sarcoidosis with Löfgren's syndrome. Study summary: In sarcoidosis, CD4+ T cells accumulate in bronchoalveolar lavage fluid. Findings and caveats of the study: Shared TRAV12-1 and TRBV2 CDR3 motifs across Löfgren's syndrome patients reportedly suggested public CD4+ TCRs. TRBV2 was the preferred pairing partner of TRAV12-1, with similar CDR3s. Versus controls, Löfgren's syndrome patients reportedly showed TRAV12-1 and TRBV2 as most expanded.

The source is a human donor with sarcoidosis (Löfgren's syndrome or another form), or a control subject (not recorded which). Specimen: CD4+ T cells from PBMCs. The chain recombines TRBV7-8 with TRBJ2-5; D is ambiguous. DNA of the CDR3: TGTGCCAGCAGCCATCCCGGAAGGACGAGGACCCAGTACTTC. Amino acids: CASSHPGRTRTQYF.